The 12 T cell receptor beta chains listed next were all sequenced from one sample in a study of PD-1 blockade in classical Hodgkin lymphoma. Each and every patient relapsed after autologous stem cell transplantation, and patients got differing brentuximab vedotin exposure. Magnetic negative selection was used to purify CD4+ T cells from PBMCs that had been thawed. TCRdb keeps only in-frame clones here, not all; method: immunoSEQ multiplex PCR. This table has some 9,200 clones, roughly 69% appearing once. The sequencing here drew on CD4+ T cells from blood, taken at baseline. The receptors were sampled from a human donor with classical Hodgkin lymphoma.

The chain is built from TRBV28 and TRBJ2-7, with 7 positions matching TRBD2. The ends lost 10 bases at V and 0 bases at J; junction bases unmatched: 6. Per germline, CDR1 MDHEN and CDR2 SYDVKM. The CDR3 totals 13 residues. The CDR3 DNA is TGTGCCACCTGGCGGGAGCCCTCCTACGAGCAGTACTTC. As protein: CATWREPSYEQYF.

J is TRBJ2-5 and V is TRBV6-5, with 7 bases fitting TRBD1. The germline V gene encodes CDR1 MNHEY and CDR2 SVGAGI. V dropped 1 base and J dropped 0; count of bases not matched to a gene: 2. CDR3 size: 15 residues. Here the CDR3 reads CASSYFRGYQETQYF. The CDR3 bases are TGTGCCAGCAGTTACTTCAGGGGGTACCAAGAGACCCAGTACTTC.

CDR3 residues: CASTFDRGGDEQYF. The DNA for the CDR3 is TGTGCCAGCACTTTTGACAGGGGTGGGGACGAGCAGTACTTC. The chain has TRBV2 and TRBJ2-7; 8 positions match TRBD1. V shed 7 bases and J 5 bases; nucleotides not matched to a gene: 10. Germline V gene data show CDR1 as SNHLY and CDR2 as FYNNEI. This CDR3 is 14 amino acids long.

V is TRBV5-4 and J is TRBJ2-1; 8 bases fit TRBD1. This CDR3 has 16 amino acids. CDR1 and CDR2 (germline): SGHNT, YYREEE (reference sequence). Trimming took 4 bases from V and 7 from J; bases not matched to a gene: 13. CDR3 coding DNA: TGTGCCAGCAGCCCCTCAGGGGGCTTTGGGGGGAATGAGCAGTTCTTC. It encodes CASSPSGGFGGNEQFF.

This chain connects TRBV30 to TRBJ1-4; 8 positions match TRBD1. Trimming at V came to 0 bases and at J to 8 bases, leaving 8 bases not matched to a gene. CDR3 length: 15 amino acids. CDR1 is GTSNPN, CDR2 SVGIG, per germline (reference sequence). The DNA of the CDR3 is TGTGCCTGGAGTGTCGAGACAGGGGCGTTGGAAAAACTGTTTTTT. Its protein product is CAWSVETGALEKLFF.

The chain uses TRBV6-1 and TRBJ1-5, with 9 bases identical to TRBD1. The CDR3 contains 14 residues. After removal of 6 bases from V and 6 bases from J, the junction contained 6 bases not matched to a gene. The V gene's germline CDR1 is MNHNS and CDR2 SASEGT. In nucleotides, the CDR3 is TGTGCCAGCAGCTTCGGGACAGGGAGTCAGCCCCAGCATTTT. It is translated as CASSFGTGSQPQHF.

V is TRBV6-5 and J is TRBJ1-5; tentatively, D is TRBD1 (6 bases). Trimming took off 6 bases at V and 3 bases at J, with 12 bases between the two ends. Germline CDR1 is MNHEY and CDR2 is SVGAGI. The CDR3 contains 14 residues. This chain's CDR3 is CASREGQFNQPQHF. The CDR3 DNA sequence: TGTGCCAGCAGAGAAGGACAGTTCAATCAGCCCCAGCATTTT.

The chain combines TRBV4-1 with TRBJ2-1; TRBD2 agrees at 9 bases. The length of the CDR3 is 15 residues. V lost 0 bases and J lost 13; bases outside the gene matches: 10. The V gene's germline CDR1 is MGHRA and CDR2 YSYEKL. DNA for the CDR3: TGCGCCAGCAGCCAAGATCCCCCTAGCGGGACTTTACAGTTCTTC. It yields the protein CASSQDPPSGTLQFF.

This clone has more than one count but fewer than ten. This chain joins TRBV15 and TRBJ1-4, with 8 nucleotides matching TRBD1. V was clipped by 6 bases and J by 7 bases; unmatched bases: 10. The germline gives CDR1 LNHNV, CDR2 YYDKDF (reference sequence). The CDR3 is made up of 15 amino acids. The CDR3 here is CATSSGQGATEKLFF. In DNA, the CDR3 is TGTGCCACCAGTTCAGGGCAGGGGGCCACTGAAAAACTGTTTTTT. Complete variable domain (other parts from reference TRBV15 and TRBJ1-4): DAMVIQNPRYQVTQFGKPVTLSCSQTLNHNVMYWYQQKSSQAPKLLFHYYDKDFNNEADTPDNFQSRRPNTSFCFLDIRSPGLGDTAMYLCATSSGQGATEKLFFGSGTQLSVL.

This clone was detected only a few times. This chain uses TRBV6-4 with TRBJ2-1; 9 bases match TRBD2. Germline V lookup: CDR1 MRHNA, CDR2 SNTAGT. The CDR3 loop spans 15 amino acids. V lost 6 bases and J lost 4; bases outside the gene matches: 7. CDR3 residues: CASSPQAGGYNEQFF. CDR3 bases: TGTGCCAGCAGCCCTCAGGCGGGAGGGTACAATGAGCAGTTCTTC.

This chain connects TRBV9 to TRBJ2-6; TRBD1 aligns across 7 bases. Germline lookup yields CDR1 SGDLS and CDR2 YYNGEE. With 3 bases clipped from V and 1 base from J, the junction kept 1 base outside the gene matches. The length of the CDR3 is 15 residues. The CDR3 is CASSETGSGANVLTF. The CDR3 DNA reads as TGTGCCAGCAGCGAGACAGGGTCTGGGGCCAACGTCCTGACTTTC.

The rearrangement links TRBV7-3 to TRBJ2-7; D not certain. The CDR3 length is 12 residues. Germline values: CDR1 SGHTA, CDR2 FQGTGA. Trimming removed 3 bases at V and 4 bases at J, with 7 bases between. The CDR3 spells CASSLDLYEQYF. Written as DNA, the CDR3 is TGTGCCAGCAGCTTGGACCTGTACGAGCAGTACTTC.